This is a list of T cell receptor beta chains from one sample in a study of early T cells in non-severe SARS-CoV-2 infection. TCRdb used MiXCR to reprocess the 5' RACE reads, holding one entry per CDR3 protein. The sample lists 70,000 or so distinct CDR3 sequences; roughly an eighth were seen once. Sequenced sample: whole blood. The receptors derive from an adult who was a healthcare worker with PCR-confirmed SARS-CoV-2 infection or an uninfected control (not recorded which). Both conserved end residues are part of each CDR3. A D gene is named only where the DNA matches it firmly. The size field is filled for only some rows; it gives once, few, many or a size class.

TGTGCCAGCAGCGACAAGACAGTCGGCTACACCTTC	CASSDKTVGYTF	TRBJ1-2	-	-	TRBV9
TGCAGCGTTGCTAGGAGAGATCAAGAGACCCAGTACTTC	CSVARRDQETQYF	TRBJ2-5	-	few	TRBV29-1
TGTGCCAGCAGTTACTCCCTTTTAGCCGGGGAGCTGTTTTTT	CASSYSLLAGELFF	TRBJ2-2	-	-	TRBV6-6
TGTGCCAGCAGCCAAGAGATGGGCCCCGGCACTGAAGCTTTCTTT	CASSQEMGPGTEAFF	TRBJ1-1	-	many	TRBV4-2
TGTGCCAGCAGTAACCCTGGACAGGGACGCACTGAAGCTTTCTTT	CASSNPGQGRTEAFF	TRBJ1-1	TRBD1	-	TRBV27
TGTGCCAGCAGCCCCGAGGGGCACAGAAAACTGTTTTTT	CASSPEGHRKLFF	TRBJ1-4	-	-	TRBV9
TGTGCCAGCAGCGGGGACGGCTACGAGCAGTACTTC	CASSGDGYEQYF	TRBJ2-7	-	few	TRBV7-3
TGTGCCAGCAGTTTAGCGGCCAGCTCCTACAATGAGCAGTTCTTC	CASSLAASSYNEQFF	TRBJ2-1	-	many	TRBV12-3/TRBV12-4
TGCGCCAGCAGCTTGAAGCCAGGGGCTAGAGAGACCCAGTACTTC	CASSLKPGARETQYF	TRBJ2-5	-	many	TRBV5-1
TGTGCCAGCAGCCCGTTGGGGACAGGGGGCGCGGGTCAGCCCCAGCATTTT	CASSPLGTGGAGQPQHF	TRBJ1-5	TRBD1	-	TRBV7-9
TGTGCCAGCAGCAGGTCGTTCGCGGGACTAGCGGGAGAGGACACGCAGTATTTT	CASSRSFAGLAGEDTQYF	TRBJ2-3	TRBD2	-	TRBV7-2
TGTGCCAGCAGCTCGGCCGGGACTAGTTCCGAGCAGTACTTC	CASSSAGTSSEQYF	TRBJ2-7	TRBD2	few	TRBV7-2
TGTGCCAGCAGACCTAATTTAGCGGGAGGGCTGAGGGAGCAGTTCTTC	CASRPNLAGGLREQFF	TRBJ2-1	TRBD2	few	TRBV7-9
TGTGCCTGGGCGCCCTTAGGAGACAGGGACACTGAAGCTTTCTTT	CAWAPLGDRDTEAFF	TRBJ1-1	TRBD1	few	TRBV30
TGTGCCAGCAGCGGAGGACAGCTCGCGAACACCGGGGAGCTGTTTTTT	CASSGGQLANTGELFF	TRBJ2-2	-	few	TRBV11-2
TGTGCCATCAGTTCTAGCGGGTCTTGGACAGATACGCAGTATTTT	CAISSSGSWTDTQYF	TRBJ2-3	TRBD2	many	TRBV10-3
TGTGCCAGCGGCACCGATTTTAACACCGGGGAGCTGTTTTTT	CASGTDFNTGELFF	TRBJ2-2	-	many	TRBV11-1
TGTGCCACCAGAGCGGGACAAATCTACGAGCAGTACTTC	CATRAGQIYEQYF	TRBJ2-7	-	many	TRBV6-2/TRBV6-3
TGTGCCAGCAGCTTAGATGGCGGGAGGGCCTACGAGCAGTACTTC	CASSLDGGRAYEQYF	TRBJ2-7	TRBD2	few	TRBV7-2
TGTGCCAGCAGCCCGTCTGGCACCTGGAACACTGAAGCTTTCTTT	CASSPSGTWNTEAFF	TRBJ1-1	-	-	TRBV9
TGTGCCAGCAGCTTAGGACGGGGGACGACAACCGCGAACACCGGGGAGCTGTTTTTT	CASSLGRGTTTANTGELFF	TRBJ2-2	-	many	TRBV7-9
TGTGCCAGCAGACCCGACAGGGGGGTTCGTGCGAACACCGGGGAGCTGTTTTTT	CASRPDRGVRANTGELFF	TRBJ2-2	TRBD1	-	TRBV2
TGCAGTGCTCGGCAAGCCTCTGGAAACACCATATATTTT	CSARQASGNTIYF	TRBJ1-3	-	few	TRBV20-1
TGCAGTGCTAGAGATCCCTTAGCGGGAGCACACGAGCAGTACTTC	CSARDPLAGAHEQYF	TRBJ2-7	TRBD2	few	TRBV20-1
TGTGCCTGGATTTCAAGAAGCCCATACAATGAGCAGTTCTTC	CAWISRSPYNEQFF	TRBJ2-1	-	-	TRBV30
TGTGCCATCAGCGATGGGAGCTCCTACAATGAGCAGTTCTTC	CAISDGSSYNEQFF	TRBJ2-1	-	many	TRBV10-3
TGTGCCAGCAGTGGCGGGACAGCATCAGATACGCAGTATTTT	CASSGGTASDTQYF	TRBJ2-3	-	-	TRBV6-5
TGCAGCGTTGAATGGGGCCCGAGCACTGAAGCTTTCTTT	CSVEWGPSTEAFF	TRBJ1-1	-	many	TRBV29-1
TGTGCCAGCAGCTTAGGCAGGACTAGCGGGAGCTCCTACAATGAGCAGTTCTTC	CASSLGRTSGSSYNEQFF	TRBJ2-1	TRBD2	many	TRBV7-8
TGTGCCAGCAGCTCAGGAGACTACTATGGCTACACCTTC	CASSSGDYYGYTF	TRBJ1-2	-	few	TRBV9
TGTGCCAGCAGTTTGCCACGCTTAGGTACTGAAGCTTTCTTT	CASSLPRLGTEAFF	TRBJ1-1	-	many	TRBV28
TGTGCCAGCAGCCCGGGACAGGGGGACAATCAGCCCCAGCATTTT	CASSPGQGDNQPQHF	TRBJ1-5	TRBD1	-	TRBV12-3/TRBV12-4
TGTGCCACCAGTGATTTGTATGGCTACACCTTC	CATSDLYGYTF	TRBJ1-2	-	few	TRBV24-1
TGTGCCAGCAGCCAAGAGGGAGCTGGCACAGATACGCAGTATTTT	CASSQEGAGTDTQYF	TRBJ2-3	-	many	TRBV3-1
TGCAGCGCCGTGTCCAGGGTATCCTACGAGCAGTACTTC	CSAVSRVSYEQYF	TRBJ2-7	-	-	TRBV29-1
TGTGCCAGCAGTCAAGAGTGGAGCTACGAGCAGTACTTC	CASSQEWSYEQYF	TRBJ2-7	-	-	TRBV3-1
TGTGCCAGCAGTCCCCCCGGGGCGCAGTATTTT	CASSPPGAQYF	TRBJ2-3	-	-	TRBV6-2/TRBV6-3
TGTGCCATCAGTGAAGGGGGGCGCGACGAGCAGTACTTC	CAISEGGRDEQYF	TRBJ2-7	-	many	TRBV10-3
TGCGCCAGCAGCTTGGGGGAGAGGACTGAAGCTTTCTTT	CASSLGERTEAFF	TRBJ1-1	-	many	TRBV5-1
TGTGCCTCACGGTTGGCCGAGTCCGGCGGTGGCTACACCTTC	CASRLAESGGGYTF	TRBJ1-2	-	few	TRBV25-1
TGCAGCGTTGAAGATCTTCAGGGGGCAGGAGGCACAGATACGCAGTATTTT	CSVEDLQGAGGTDTQYF	TRBJ2-3	TRBD1	few	TRBV29-1
TGTGCCAGCAGTCTCACAGGGGGCCCTAATGAAAAACTGTTTTTT	CASSLTGGPNEKLFF	TRBJ1-4	TRBD1	few	TRBV27
TGTGCCAGCAGTCCGACAACCGACTATGGCTACACCTTC	CASSPTTDYGYTF	TRBJ1-2	-	many	TRBV28
TGTGCCAGCAGCCCCTCCTGGACAGGGGGCTTTGAGAACACTGAAGCTTTCTTT	CASSPSWTGGFENTEAFF	TRBJ1-1	TRBD1	few	TRBV9
TGTGCCAGCAGCTGGGACAGGGACAATGAGCAGTTCTTC	CASSWDRDNEQFF	TRBJ2-1	TRBD1	many	TRBV11-1
TGTGCCAGCAGCCAAACTAGCGGGAGTGTGGGTGAGCAGTTCTTC	CASSQTSGSVGEQFF	TRBJ2-1	TRBD2	-	TRBV14
TGTGCCAGCAAAAAACAGGATAATTCACCCCTCCACTTT	CASKKQDNSPLHF	TRBJ1-6	-	few	TRBV25-1